A single sample gave rise to the 27 T cell receptor beta chains below, sequenced in a study of T cell responses to AZD1222 COVID-19 vaccine. The table came from immunoSEQ multiplex PCR; TCRdb's copy has only in-frame clones and leaves some out. The table shows some 130,000 clones, with roughly 84% occurring only once. The source material was peripheral blood, sampled on day 0 of AZD1222 vaccination. All receptors derive from an adult in good health.

This sequence joins TRBV27 and TRBJ1-3; weak D call: TRBD1 (5 bases). This CDR3 contains 15 residues. V was pared by 6 bases and J by 0 bases, with 12 bases between. Germline CDR1 MNHEY, CDR2 SMNVEV (reference sequence). As DNA, the CDR3 is TGTGCCAGCAGCGACACAGGCCTCTCTGGAAACACCATATATTTT. This translates into CASSDTGLSGNTIYF.

This clone has a single count. CDR3 loop: CASSAPGAPGAFF. In DNA form, the CDR3 reads TGTGCCAGCAGTGCCCCGGGGGCCCCAGGAGCTTTCTTT. The chain carries TRBV2 and TRBJ1-1; tentative D call: TRBD1 (6 bases). V was shortened by 4 bases and J by 10 bases, with 16 bases between the two germline ends. Germline CDR1 is SNHLY and CDR2 is FYNNEI. The length of the CDR3 is 13 residues.

The chain links TRBV2 to TRBJ1-5; the D gene is possibly TRBD1 (6 bases). This CDR3 comprises 13 residues. Trimming pared 8 bases from V and 6 bases from J, leaving 14 bases between. The germline CDR1 and CDR2 sequences are SNHLY and FYNNEI. Here the CDR3 DNA reads TGTGCCAGCCTCGGGACATGGGGTCAGCCCCAGCATTTT. It is translated as CASLGTWGQPQHF.

V and J are TRBV5-4 and TRBJ2-2, with 9 positions matching TRBD1. The CDR3 is 15 amino acids. With V trimmed by 4 bases and J by 1 base, 2 bases remained unmatched. Germline values: CDR1 SGHNT, CDR2 YYREEE (reference sequence). CDR3 nucleotide sequence: TGTGCCAGCAGCACGGGACAGGGGAACACCGGGGAGCTGTTTTTT. Protein product: CASSTGQGNTGELFF.

The V call is TRBV14, the J call TRBJ2-3; TRBD1 is a possible D gene (6 bases). This CDR3 has 14 amino acids. Germline V gene lookup returns CDR1 SGHDN and CDR2 FVKESK. Trimming removed 2 bases from V and 5 bases from J, with 11 bases in between. In DNA form, the CDR3 reads TGTGCCAGCAGCCAATTACTAGGGGGAGATACGCAGTATTTT. It translates to CASSQLLGGDTQYF.

The chain employs TRBV5-1 and TRBJ2-5; 7 bases agree with TRBD1. This CDR3 has 16 amino acids. Trimming cost V 4 bases and J 8 bases; bases outside gene matches: 17. CDR1 is SGHRS and CDR2 is YFSETQ in the germline V gene. The CDR3 nucleotides read TGCGCCAGCAGCCTTTCATTGGACAGGACCGGAAAAACCCAGTACTTC. Translated, it gives CASSLSLDRTGKTQYF.

The chain combines TRBV19 with TRBJ1-4; tentatively, D is TRBD1 (5 bases). This CDR3 is 14 amino acids long. Trimming shortened V by 6 bases and J by 6 bases, and 14 bases separated the two germline ends. From germline, CDR1 is LNHDA and CDR2 SQIVND (reference sequence). This CDR3 reads CASRQGGDYEKLFF. The DNA of the CDR3 is TGTGCCAGTAGGCAGGGAGGCGATTATGAAAAACTGTTTTTT. Variable domain in full (rest from reference TRBV19 and TRBJ1-4): DGGITQSPKYLFRKEGQNVTLSCEQNLNHDAMYWYRQDPGQGLRLIYYSQIVNDFQKGDIAEGYSVSREKKESFPLTVTSAQKNPTAFYLCASRQGGDYEKLFFGSGTQLSVL.

The chain couples TRBV19 to TRBJ1-2; 8 nucleotides match TRBD1. The CDR3 totals 18 residues. Germline CDR1 and CDR2: LNHDA and SQIVND (reference sequence). V dropped 5 bases and J dropped 4; count of bases not matched to a gene: 18. CDR3 nucleotides: TGTGCCAGTAGTTCAGGTAGCCCGGGACAGGCTACTTCCTATGGCTACACCTTC. Residues: CASSSGSPGQATSYGYTF. Combining the CDR3 with reference TRBV19 and TRBJ1-2 gives the whole variable domain DGGITQSPKYLFRKEGQNVTLSCEQNLNHDAMYWYRQDPGQGLRLIYYSQIVNDFQKGDIAEGYSVSREKKESFPLTVTSAQKNPTAFYLCASSSGSPGQATSYGYTFGSGTRLTVV.

This rearrangement joins TRBV29-1 to TRBJ1-4, with D perhaps matching TRBD1 (5 bases). The CDR3 consists of 16 residues. Trimming removed 6 bases at V and 7 bases at J, with 24 bases between. The germline CDR1 and CDR2 sequences are SQVTM and ANQGSEA. This CDR3 is CSVTGGLGRFGEKLFF. As DNA, the CDR3 is TGCAGCGTGACCGGGGGTTTAGGTCGCTTCGGTGAAAAACTGTTTTTT. The full variable domain, rest sourced from reference TRBV29-1 and TRBJ1-4, is SAVISQKPSRDICQRGTSLTIQCQVDSQVTMMFWYRQQPGQSLTLIATANQGSEATYESGFVIDKFPISRPNLTFSTLTVSNMSPEDSSIYLCSVTGGLGRFGEKLFFGSGTQLSVL.

This clone was counted once. The chain couples TRBV6-1 to TRBJ2-4, with D tentatively TRBD1 (5 bases). V shed 2 bases and J shed 0 bases, with 17 bases lying between them. The germline gives CDR1 MNHNS, CDR2 SASEGT. This CDR3 comprises 18 residues. DNA for the CDR3: TGTGCCAGCAGTGAAAGCTTACAGGTCCTATTAGCCAAAAACATTCAGTACTTC. The encoded protein is CASSESLQVLLAKNIQYF.

V and J are TRBV27 and TRBJ1-3; possible D gene TRBD1, 5 bases. This CDR3 has 14 residues. Germline-derived CDR1 and CDR2 are MNHEY and SMNVEV (reference sequence). The V end lost 2 bases, the J end lost 4 bases, and 9 bases lay between the germline ends. CDR3 sequence reads: CASSLGALGNTIYF. CDR3 DNA sequence: TGTGCCAGCAGTTTAGGGGCCCTGGGAAACACCATATATTTT.

The CDR3 DNA is TGCGCCAGCAGACCCCGAGGAGCTGGAAACACCATATATTTT. Translated: CASRPRGAGNTIYF. The chain carries TRBV10-2 and TRBJ1-3; D is ambiguous. V was cut by 6 bases and J by 2 bases, with 11 bases left in between. Germline CDR1 WSHSY, CDR2 SAAADI. This CDR3 is built from 14 residues.

The chain employs TRBV6-1 and TRBJ1-6; tentatively, D is TRBD1 (5 bases). Trimming pared 2 bases from V and 9 bases from J, leaving 8 bases between. Per germline, CDR1 MNHNS and CDR2 SASEGT. CDR3 length: 13 amino acids. CDR3 sequence reads: CASSEQQASPLHF. In DNA, the CDR3 is TGTGCCAGCAGTGAACAACAGGCTTCACCCCTCCACTTT.

This clone came up a few times. The chain recombines TRBV4-1 with TRBJ1-1, with D hard to call. Germline V CDR1 and CDR2: MGHRA, YSYEKL. The CDR3 consists of 14 residues. V was cut by 4 bases and J by 1 base, with 10 bases left in between. CDR3 in DNA: TGCGCCAGCAGCCGAATCGGGCAGAACACTGAAGCTTTCTTT. It yields the protein CASSRIGQNTEAFF.

CDR3 DNA: TGTGCCAGCAGCTCATCCGGGACAGGAGCTAACTATGGCTACACCTTC. This encodes CASSSSGTGANYGYTF. The chain links TRBV7-2 to TRBJ1-2, with 8 bases lining up with TRBD1. CDR3 length: 16 amino acids. Germline lookup yields CDR1 SGHTA and CDR2 FQGNSA. The V segment lost 4 bases and the J segment 0 bases; nucleotides outside the gene matches: 7.

The table lists this clone with a few counts. The V and J genes are TRBV6-2 or TRBV6-3 and TRBJ2-7; 8 positions agree with TRBD2. Trimming took 5 bases from V and 1 from J; bases not matched to a gene: 4. The CDR3 runs 14 residues. From germline, CDR1 is MNHEY and CDR2 SVGEGT. CDR3 sequence reads: CASSTLAGSYEQYF. CDR3 sequence (DNA): TGTGCCAGCAGTACTCTAGCGGGTTCCTACGAGCAGTACTTC.

The chain links TRBV14 to TRBJ2-7, with 8 bases that match TRBD1. The CDR3 consists of 12 residues. The germline V gene has CDR1 SGHDN and CDR2 FVKESK. Germline trimming cut 2 bases from V and 12 bases from J; bases unmatched to any gene: 6. CDR3 DNA sequence: TGTGCCAGCAGCCAAACGGTGGACAGGGCGTACTTC. Translation gives CASSQTVDRAYF. Looking up the rest from reference TRBV14 and TRBJ2-7 gives the full variable domain: EAGVTQFPSHSVIEKGQTVTLRCDPISGHDNLYWYRRVMGKEIKFLLHFVKESKQDESGMPNNRFLAERTGGTYSTLKVQPAELEDSGVYFCASSQTVDRAYFGPGTRLTVT.

The genes are TRBV29-1 and TRBJ1-2, with no clear D. CDR3 length: 15 residues. Trimming stripped 1 base from V and 4 bases from J, with 16 bases between. Per the germline V gene, CDR1 is SQVTM and CDR2 is ANQGSEA. The CDR3 sequence: CSVEGTTRRGYGYTF. The CDR3 DNA reads TGCAGCGTTGAAGGGACCACAAGACGGGGCTATGGCTACACCTTC. The complete variable domain, with remaining parts taken from reference TRBV29-1 and TRBJ1-2, reads SAVISQKPSRDICQRGTSLTIQCQVDSQVTMMFWYRQQPGQSLTLIATANQGSEATYESGFVIDKFPISRPNLTFSTLTVSNMSPEDSSIYLCSVEGTTRRGYGYTFGSGTRLTVV.

The rearrangement uses TRBV19 and TRBJ1-2, with a weak D call TRBD1 (6 bases). Germline V gene lookup returns CDR1 LNHDA and CDR2 SQIVND (reference sequence). The V and J ends lost 9 bases and 6 bases respectively, with 17 bases between them. The CDR3 extends over 13 amino acids. The CDR3 reads CASMVTGRHGYTF. CDR3 bases: TGTGCCAGCATGGTAACAGGGCGGCATGGCTACACCTTC.

As regards this clone: At one of its ends the junction is not consistent with the germline gene, which may arise from a read error. The V call is TRBV9, the J call TRBJ1-1; D might be TRBD1 (5 bases). Germline V CDR1 and CDR2: SGDLS, YYNGEE. This CDR3 has 14 residues. CDR3 nucleotides: TGTGCCAGTAGCGTAGCAGGGAGAGGGACTGAAGCTTTCTTT. Residues: CASSVAGRGTEAFF.

This chain joins TRBV7-3 and TRBJ2-1, with 12 bases lining up with TRBD2. Germline assignment: CDR1 SGHTA and CDR2 FQGTGA. This CDR3 comprises 15 residues. Trimming cost V 5 bases and J 8 bases; bases outside gene matches: 7. The CDR3 reads CASSPASGGAYEQFF. CDR3 nucleotide sequence: TGTGCCAGCAGCCCCGCTAGCGGGGGGGCCTATGAGCAGTTCTTC.

The genes are TRBV6-5 and TRBJ1-1; D ambiguous. Germline V gives CDR1 MNHEY, CDR2 SVGAGI. V lost 9 bases to trimming and J lost 4 bases, with 12 bases between them. The CDR3 length is 12 residues. The CDR3 coding sequence is TGTGCCAGTTTACGAGAAACCACTGAAGCTTTCTTT. Encoded protein: CASLRETTEAFF.

J is TRBJ2-1 and V is TRBV28; D is ambiguous. Germline V CDR1 and CDR2: MDHEN, SYDVKM. Trimming took off 2 bases at V and 3 bases at J, with 17 bases between the two ends. The length of the CDR3 is 17 residues. The CDR3 reads CASSLPHDTFGYNEQFF. As DNA, the CDR3 is TGTGCCAGCAGTTTACCCCATGACACCTTTGGCTACAATGAGCAGTTCTTC.

J is TRBJ2-2 and V is TRBV29-1, with D perhaps matching TRBD1 or TRBD2 (6 bases each). Germline CDR1 reads SQVTM; CDR2 reads ANQGSEA. The CDR3 totals 13 residues. Trimming removed 7 bases from V and 3 bases from J, with 12 bases in between. CDR3 residues: CSADGGYTGELFF. CDR3 DNA: TGCAGCGCTGACGGGGGCTACACCGGGGAGCTGTTTTTT.

The chain couples TRBV6-5 to TRBJ2-3; D uncertain. Germline CDR1 reads MNHEY; CDR2 reads SVGAGI. This CDR3 spans 12 amino acids. V was pared by 4 bases and J by 2 bases, with 4 bases between. For the CDR3, the DNA is TGTGCCAGCAGTTCGACCACAGATACGCAGTATTTT. Its protein is CASSSTTDTQYF.

The chain has TRBV5-4 and TRBJ2-5, with D possibly TRBD2 on 5 matching bases. The ends were cut back, 4 bases at V and 4 bases at J, with 17 bases in the middle. CDR1 is SGHNT and CDR2 is YYREEE in the germline V gene (reference sequence). The CDR3 is 15 amino acids. The CDR3 nucleotides read TGTGCCAGCAGCCAGGCGCGGCAACGGGGAGAGACCCAGTACTTC. Translated, it gives CASSQARQRGETQYF. Full variable domain (outside the CDR3, taken from reference TRBV5-4 and TRBJ2-5): ETGVTQSPTHLIKTRGQQVTLRCSSQSGHNTVSWYQQALGQGPQFIFQYYREEENGRGNFPPRFSGLQFPNYSSELNVNALELDDSALYLCASSQARQRGETQYFGPGTRLLVL.

This sequence joins TRBV5-6 and TRBJ1-1; TRBD1 aligns across 9 bases. V dropped 4 bases and J dropped 4; count of bases not matched to a gene: 17. The CDR3 has 18 residues. CDR1 is SGHDT and CDR2 is YYEEEE in the germline V gene. The CDR3 DNA sequence: TGTGCCAGCAGCGCCTTAAGAACAGGGGGCAGAGGTAGCACTGAAGCTTTCTTT. Protein sequence: CASSALRTGGRGSTEAFF.